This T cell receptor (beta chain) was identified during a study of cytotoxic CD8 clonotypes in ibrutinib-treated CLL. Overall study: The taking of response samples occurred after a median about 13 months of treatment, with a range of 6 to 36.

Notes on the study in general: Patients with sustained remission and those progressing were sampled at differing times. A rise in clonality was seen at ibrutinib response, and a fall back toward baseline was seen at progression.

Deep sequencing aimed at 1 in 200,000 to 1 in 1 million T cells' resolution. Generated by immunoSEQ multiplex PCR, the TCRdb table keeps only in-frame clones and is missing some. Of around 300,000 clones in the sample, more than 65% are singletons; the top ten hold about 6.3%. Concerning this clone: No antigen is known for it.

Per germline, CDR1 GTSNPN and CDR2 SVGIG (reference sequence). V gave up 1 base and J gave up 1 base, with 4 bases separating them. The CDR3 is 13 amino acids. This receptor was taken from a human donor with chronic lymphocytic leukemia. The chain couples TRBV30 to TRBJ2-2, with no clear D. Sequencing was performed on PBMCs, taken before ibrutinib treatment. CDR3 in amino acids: CAWSGKNTGELFF. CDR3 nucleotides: TGTGCCTGGAGTGGGAAGAACACCGGGGAGCTGTTTTTT.